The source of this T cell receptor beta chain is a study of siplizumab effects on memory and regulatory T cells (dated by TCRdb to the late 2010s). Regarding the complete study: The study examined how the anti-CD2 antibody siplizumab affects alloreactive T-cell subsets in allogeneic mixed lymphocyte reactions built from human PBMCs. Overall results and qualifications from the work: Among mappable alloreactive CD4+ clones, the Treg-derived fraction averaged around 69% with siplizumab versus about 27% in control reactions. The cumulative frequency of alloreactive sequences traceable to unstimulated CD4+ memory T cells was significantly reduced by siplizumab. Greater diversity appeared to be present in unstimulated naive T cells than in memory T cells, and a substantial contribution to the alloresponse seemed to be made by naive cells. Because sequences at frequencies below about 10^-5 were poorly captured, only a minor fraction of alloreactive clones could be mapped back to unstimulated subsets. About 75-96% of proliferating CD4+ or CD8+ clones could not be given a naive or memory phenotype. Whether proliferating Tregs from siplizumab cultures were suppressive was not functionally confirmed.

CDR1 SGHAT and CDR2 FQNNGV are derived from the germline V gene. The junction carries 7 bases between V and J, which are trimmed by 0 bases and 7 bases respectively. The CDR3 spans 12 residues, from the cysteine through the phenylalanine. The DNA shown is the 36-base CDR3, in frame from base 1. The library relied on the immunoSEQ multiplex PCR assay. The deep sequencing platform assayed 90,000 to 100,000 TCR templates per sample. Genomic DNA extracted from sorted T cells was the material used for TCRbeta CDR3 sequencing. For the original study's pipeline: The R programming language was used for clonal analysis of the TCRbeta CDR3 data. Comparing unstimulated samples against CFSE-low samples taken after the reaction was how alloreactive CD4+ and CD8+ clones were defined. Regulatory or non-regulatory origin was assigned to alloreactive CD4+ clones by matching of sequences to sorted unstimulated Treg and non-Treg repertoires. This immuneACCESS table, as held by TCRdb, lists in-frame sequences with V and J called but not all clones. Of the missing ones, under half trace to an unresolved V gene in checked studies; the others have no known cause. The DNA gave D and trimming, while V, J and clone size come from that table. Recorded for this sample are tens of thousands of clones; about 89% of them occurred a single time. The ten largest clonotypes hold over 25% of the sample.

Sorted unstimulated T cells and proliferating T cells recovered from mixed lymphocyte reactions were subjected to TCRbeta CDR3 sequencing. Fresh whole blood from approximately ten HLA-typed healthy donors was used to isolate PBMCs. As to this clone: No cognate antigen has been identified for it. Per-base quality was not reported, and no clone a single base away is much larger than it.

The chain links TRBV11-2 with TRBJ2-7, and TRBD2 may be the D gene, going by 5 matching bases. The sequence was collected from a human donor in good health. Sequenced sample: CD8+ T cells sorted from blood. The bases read TGTGCCAGCAGCTTAGATCCGGGGGAGCAGTACTTC. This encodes CASSLDPGEQYF. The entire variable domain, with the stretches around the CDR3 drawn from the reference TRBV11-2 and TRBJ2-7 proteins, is EAGVAQSPRYKIIEKRQSVAFWCNPISGHATLYWYQQILGQGPKLLIQFQNNGVVDDSQLPKDRFSAERLKGVDSTLKIQPAKLEDSAVYLCASSLDPGEQYFGPGTRLTVT.